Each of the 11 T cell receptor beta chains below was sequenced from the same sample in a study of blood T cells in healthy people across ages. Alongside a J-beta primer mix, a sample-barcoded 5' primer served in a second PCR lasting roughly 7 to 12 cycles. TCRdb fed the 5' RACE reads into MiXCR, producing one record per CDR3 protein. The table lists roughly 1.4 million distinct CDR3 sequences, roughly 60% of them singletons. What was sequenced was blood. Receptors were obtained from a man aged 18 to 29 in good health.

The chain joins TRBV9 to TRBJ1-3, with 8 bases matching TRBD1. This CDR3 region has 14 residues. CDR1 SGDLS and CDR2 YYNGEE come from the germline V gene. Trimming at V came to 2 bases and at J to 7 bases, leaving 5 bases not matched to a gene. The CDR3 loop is CASSVRDRSNTIYF. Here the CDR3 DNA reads TGTGCCAGCAGCGTTCGGGACAGGTCGAACACCATATATTTT.

CDR3 in amino acids: CASSFRDTEAFF. The CDR3 DNA follows: TGTGCCAGCAGTTTTAGGGACACTGAAGCTTTCTTT. The chain carries TRBV12-3 or TRBV12-4 and TRBJ1-1; D unresolved. The V and J ends lost 3 bases and 3 bases respectively, with 5 bases between them. This CDR3 contains 12 residues.

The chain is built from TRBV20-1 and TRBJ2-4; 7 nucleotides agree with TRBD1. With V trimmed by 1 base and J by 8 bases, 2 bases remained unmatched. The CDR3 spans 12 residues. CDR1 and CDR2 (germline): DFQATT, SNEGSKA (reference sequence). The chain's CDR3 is CSARGQGDIQYF. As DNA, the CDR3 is TGCAGTGCTAGAGGACAGGGTGACATTCAGTACTTC.

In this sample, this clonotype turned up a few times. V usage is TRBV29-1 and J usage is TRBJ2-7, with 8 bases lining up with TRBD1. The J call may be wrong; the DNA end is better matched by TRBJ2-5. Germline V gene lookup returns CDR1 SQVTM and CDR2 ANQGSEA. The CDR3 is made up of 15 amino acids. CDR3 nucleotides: TGCAGCGTTGAAGATCGGGACAGGCCGACAGAGACCCAGTACTTC. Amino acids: CSVEDRDRPTETQYF.

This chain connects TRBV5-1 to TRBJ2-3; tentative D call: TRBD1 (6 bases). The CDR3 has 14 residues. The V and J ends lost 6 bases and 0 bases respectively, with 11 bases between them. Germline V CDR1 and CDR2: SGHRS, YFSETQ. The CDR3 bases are TGCGCCAGCAATGTGGGGGCTAGCACAGATACGCAGTATTTT. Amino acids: CASNVGASTDTQYF.

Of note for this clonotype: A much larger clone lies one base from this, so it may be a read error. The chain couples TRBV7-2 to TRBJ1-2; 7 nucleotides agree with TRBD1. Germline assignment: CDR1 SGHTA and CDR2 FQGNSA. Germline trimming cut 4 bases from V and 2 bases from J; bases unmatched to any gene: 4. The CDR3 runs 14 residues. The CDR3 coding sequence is TGTGCCAGCAGCTCAGCGACAGGGAACTATGGCTACACCTTC. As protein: CASSSATGNYGYTF.

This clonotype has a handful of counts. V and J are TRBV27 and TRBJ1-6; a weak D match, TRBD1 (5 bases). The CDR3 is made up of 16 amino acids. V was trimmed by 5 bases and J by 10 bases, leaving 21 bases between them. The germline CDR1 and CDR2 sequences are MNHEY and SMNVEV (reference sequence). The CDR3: CASSPPRGDVGSPLHF. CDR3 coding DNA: TGTGCCAGCAGTCCACCCCGGGGGGATGTAGGGTCACCCCTCCACTTT.

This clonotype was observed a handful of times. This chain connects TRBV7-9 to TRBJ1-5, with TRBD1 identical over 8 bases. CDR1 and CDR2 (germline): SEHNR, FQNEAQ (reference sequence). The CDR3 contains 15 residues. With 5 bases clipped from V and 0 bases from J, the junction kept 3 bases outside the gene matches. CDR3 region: CASSVGTGSNQPQHF. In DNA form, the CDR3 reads TGTGCCAGCAGCGTCGGGACAGGTAGCAATCAGCCCCAGCATTTT.

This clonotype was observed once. The CDR3 nucleotides are TGTGCCAGCAGCCTATCTACCGGGACCCGCACCAATGAGCAGTTCTTC. This sequence encodes CASSLSTGTRTNEQFF. V is TRBV7-8 and J is TRBJ2-1; D could derive from TRBD1 or TRBD2 (5 bases each). CDR3 size: 16 residues. Trimming shortened V by 5 bases and J by 6 bases, and 20 bases separated the two germline ends. The germline CDR1 and CDR2 sequences are SGHVS and FQNEAQ.

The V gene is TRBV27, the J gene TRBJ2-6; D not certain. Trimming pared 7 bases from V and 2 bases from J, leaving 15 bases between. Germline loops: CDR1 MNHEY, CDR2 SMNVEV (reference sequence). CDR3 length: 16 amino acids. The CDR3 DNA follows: TGTGCCAGCACCACTATACAAGGCGCTGGGGCCAACGTCCTGACTTTC. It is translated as CASTTIQGAGANVLTF.

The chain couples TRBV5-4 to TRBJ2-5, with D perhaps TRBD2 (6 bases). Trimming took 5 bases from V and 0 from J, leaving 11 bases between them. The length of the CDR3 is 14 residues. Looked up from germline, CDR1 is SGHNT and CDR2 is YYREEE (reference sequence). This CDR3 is CASREGLHQETQYF. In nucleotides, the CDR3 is TGTGCCAGCAGGGAGGGACTGCACCAAGAGACCCAGTACTTC.